These T cell receptor beta chains were read from a single sample in a study of T cell responses to AZD1222 COVID-19 vaccine. The assay was immunoSEQ multiplex PCR, and TCRdb's table has in-frame clones only and misses some. Of 90,000 to 100,000 clones in the sample, 87% were seen once. The input for sequencing was peripheral blood, taken on day 0 of AZD1222 vaccination. These TCRs come from an adult in good health. Each CDR3 is given with its conserved first and last residue. A D gene is named only where the DNA matches it firmly. The size field is filled for only some rows; it gives once, few, many or a size class.

V gene: TRBV7-8
clone size: -
D gene: -
J gene: TRBJ1-1
CDR3 DNA: TGTGCCAGCAGCGTCTGGGGGGACGTGAACACTGAAGCTTTCTTT
CDR3 protein: CASSVWGDVNTEAFF

V gene: TRBV10-2
clone size: -
D gene: TRBD2
J gene: TRBJ2-1
CDR3 DNA: TGCGCCAGCAGTTCCGTACTAGCGGACTCCTACAATGAGCAGTTCTTC
CDR3 protein: CASSSVLADSYNEQFF

V gene: TRBV4-3
clone size: once
D gene: -
J gene: TRBJ1-3
CDR3 DNA: TGCGCCAGCAGCCAAGATTCGGGGGGGCTTGGAAACACCATATATTTT
CDR3 protein: CASSQDSGGLGNTIYF

V gene: TRBV11-2
clone size: -
D gene: -
J gene: TRBJ2-1
CDR3 DNA: TGTGCCAGCAGCGAGGGGAGCAATGAGCAGTTCTTC
CDR3 protein: CASSEGSNEQFF

V gene: TRBV7-6
clone size: -
D gene: -
J gene: TRBJ2-1
CDR3 DNA: TGTGCCAGCAGCTTCGGGGACTCCTACAATGAGCAGTTCTTC
CDR3 protein: CASSFGDSYNEQFF

V gene: TRBV7-2
clone size: -
D gene: TRBD1
J gene: TRBJ1-1
CDR3 DNA: TGTGCCAGCAGCGACAGGGGTTGGAACACTGAAGCTTTCTTT
CDR3 protein: CASSDRGWNTEAFF

V gene: TRBV18
clone size: -
D gene: -
J gene: TRBJ1-5
CDR3 DNA: TGTGCCAGCTCACCCGGACAGTCCAATCAGCCCCAGCATTTT
CDR3 protein: CASSPGQSNQPQHF

V gene: TRBV4-3
clone size: once
D gene: -
J gene: TRBJ2-3
CDR3 DNA: TGCGCCAGCAGCCAAGACGGCGGGACCCGCACAGATACGCAGTATTTT
CDR3 protein: CASSQDGGTRTDTQYF

V gene: TRBV5-6
clone size: few
D gene: -
J gene: TRBJ1-4
CDR3 DNA: TGTGCCAGCAGCTTGGGCAGAGGTGAAAAACTGTTTTTT
CDR3 protein: CASSLGRGEKLFF

V gene: TRBV2
clone size: -
D gene: -
J gene: TRBJ1-3
CDR3 DNA: TGTGCCAGCAGTGAAGAGGGAGACCATGTCTCTGGAAACACCATATATTTT
CDR3 protein: CASSEEGDHVSGNTIYF

V gene: TRBV5-1
clone size: -
D gene: -
J gene: TRBJ1-1
CDR3 DNA: TGCGCCAGCAGCTTACGAGGGACTGAAGCTTTCTTT
CDR3 protein: CASSLRGTEAFF

V gene: TRBV4-3
clone size: -
D gene: TRBD1
J gene: TRBJ2-5
CDR3 DNA: TGCGCCAGCAGCCAAGCTGGACAAGGGGGCGGGGAGACCCAGTACTTC
CDR3 protein: CASSQAGQGGGETQYF

V gene: TRBV10-3
clone size: -
D gene: TRBD1
J gene: TRBJ1-1
CDR3 DNA: TGTGCCATCTCTTACAGGGGTGAGACTGAAGCTTTCTTT
CDR3 protein: CAISYRGETEAFF

V gene: TRBV5-1
clone size: -
D gene: TRBD1
J gene: TRBJ2-1
CDR3 DNA: TGCGCCAGCAGCTTGTCGACAGGGGCCAATGAGCAGTTCTTC
CDR3 protein: CASSLSTGANEQFF

V gene: TRBV7-8
clone size: -
D gene: TRBD1
J gene: TRBJ1-5
CDR3 DNA: TGTGCCAGCAGTATGGGACAGGGAAGCAATCAGCCCCAGCATTTT
CDR3 protein: CASSMGQGSNQPQHF

V gene: TRBV3-1/TRBV3-2
clone size: few
D gene: -
J gene: TRBJ1-1
CDR3 DNA: TGTGCCAGCAGCCAAAGTGGTAGAACGGTGAACACTGAAGCTTTCTTT
CDR3 protein: CASSQSGRTVNTEAFF

V gene: TRBV6-5
clone size: -
D gene: TRBD2
J gene: TRBJ2-1
CDR3 DNA: TGTGCCAGCAGGCGACTAGCTCTTACCTACAATGAGCAGTTCTTC
CDR3 protein: CASRRLALTYNEQFF

V gene: TRBV7-8
clone size: -
D gene: -
J gene: TRBJ1-1
CDR3 DNA: TGTGCCAGCAGCTTAGTCGGAGGGCTCTCGAACACTGAAGCTTTCTTT
CDR3 protein: CASSLVGGLSNTEAFF

V gene: TRBV19
clone size: -
D gene: TRBD2
J gene: TRBJ2-7
CDR3 DNA: TGTGCCAGTACCCCAAAAGGTAGCGGGTCATTATACGAGCAGTACTTC
CDR3 protein: CASTPKGSGSLYEQYF

V gene: TRBV10-3
clone size: -
D gene: -
J gene: TRBJ1-1
CDR3 DNA: TGTGCCATCAGCGATCCAGGAACGAACACTGAAGCTTTCTTT
CDR3 protein: CAISDPGTNTEAFF

V gene: TRBV11-2
clone size: -
D gene: TRBD2
J gene: TRBJ2-7
CDR3 DNA: TGTGCCAGCAGCTTAGAAGCTAGCGGGGCCGATTACGAGCAGTACTTC
CDR3 protein: CASSLEASGADYEQYF

V gene: TRBV18
clone size: -
D gene: -
J gene: TRBJ1-2
CDR3 DNA: TGTGCCAGCTCCGTAGTTCCCTCCCGCCAATCTATGGCTACAACCTTC
CDR3 protein: CASSVVPSRQSMATTF

V gene: TRBV19
clone size: -
D gene: TRBD1
J gene: TRBJ1-2
CDR3 DNA: TGTGCCAGTAGCCCCGGACAGGGGCCTGGCTACACCTTC
CDR3 protein: CASSPGQGPGYTF

V gene: TRBV2
clone size: -
D gene: -
J gene: TRBJ2-4
CDR3 DNA: TGTGCCAGCAGTGTTCCTTTAGCCAAAAACATTCAGTACTTC
CDR3 protein: CASSVPLAKNIQYF

V gene: TRBV19
clone size: once
D gene: -
J gene: TRBJ1-2
CDR3 DNA: TGTGCCAGTAGTATGGCCCAGGGGCCGGGTGGCTACACCTTC
CDR3 protein: CASSMAQGPGGYTF

V gene: TRBV15
clone size: -
D gene: -
J gene: TRBJ2-5
CDR3 DNA: TGTGCCACCAGGGGTCTAGAGAAAGAGGTACGGGAGACCCAGTACTTC
CDR3 protein: CATRGLEKEVRETQYF

V gene: TRBV27
clone size: -
D gene: TRBD1
J gene: TRBJ1-5
CDR3 DNA: TGTGCCAGCAGCGTATTGACAGGGCCCGGTGATGTGGGGAATCAGCCCCAGCATTTT
CDR3 protein: CASSVLTGPGDVGNQPQHF

V gene: TRBV4-2
clone size: -
D gene: -
J gene: TRBJ1-5
CDR3 DNA: TGTGCCAGCAGCCAAGATTGGTATAGCAATCAGCCCCAGCATTTT
CDR3 protein: CASSQDWYSNQPQHF

V gene: TRBV6-2/TRBV6-3
clone size: -
D gene: -
J gene: TRBJ1-2
CDR3 DNA: TGTGCCAGCAGCGACGCACTAGGCTACACCTTC
CDR3 protein: CASSDALGYTF

V gene: TRBV19
clone size: -
D gene: TRBD2
J gene: TRBJ2-2
CDR3 DNA: TGTGCCAGTAGTATCGGGACTAGCGGGAGGAACACCGGGGAGCTGTTTTTT
CDR3 protein: CASSIGTSGRNTGELFF

V gene: TRBV27
clone size: -
D gene: TRBD1
J gene: TRBJ2-1
CDR3 DNA: TGTGCCAGCAGTTCCCCGGACAGGGTATTGAATGAGCAGTTCTTC
CDR3 protein: CASSSPDRVLNEQFF

V gene: TRBV25-1
clone size: -
D gene: TRBD1
J gene: TRBJ1-2
CDR3 DNA: TGTGCCAGCAGCCTAACGGACAGGGTCTACACCTTC
CDR3 protein: CASSLTDRVYTF

V gene: TRBV4-2
clone size: -
D gene: TRBD2
J gene: TRBJ2-3
CDR3 DNA: TGTGCCAGCAGCCGACGCCCCCCCTTTAGCGGGGGATCCACAGATACGCAGTATTTT
CDR3 protein: CASSRRPPFSGGSTDTQYF

V gene: TRBV25-1
clone size: -
D gene: -
J gene: TRBJ2-1
CDR3 DNA: TGTGCCAGCAGTGCCTACAATGAGCAGTTCTTC
CDR3 protein: CASSAYNEQFF

V gene: TRBV6-5
clone size: -
D gene: -
J gene: TRBJ2-1
CDR3 DNA: TGTGCCAGCAGGACTGCGCCCTACAATGAGCAGTTCTTC
CDR3 protein: CASRTAPYNEQFF

V gene: TRBV30
clone size: -
D gene: -
J gene: TRBJ1-1
CDR3 DNA: TGTGCCGCTCGTAAGGGGGAGGTTCTCGGAACTGAAGCTTTCTTT
CDR3 protein: CAARKGEVLGTEAFF

V gene: TRBV5-1
clone size: -
D gene: -
J gene: TRBJ1-5
CDR3 DNA: TGTGCCAGCAGCTTGGGGGGCGGCTCCAATCAGCCCCAGCATTTT
CDR3 protein: CASSLGGGSNQPQHF

V gene: TRBV25-1
clone size: -
D gene: -
J gene: TRBJ2-7
CDR3 DNA: TGTGCCAGCAGTCCAAGGACAGACGTCGGCGAGCAGTACTTC
CDR3 protein: CASSPRTDVGEQYF

V gene: TRBV7-9
clone size: -
D gene: -
J gene: TRBJ2-7
CDR3 DNA: TGTGCCAGCAGCTTAAGTCGGAGCCCTACCGAGCAGTACTTC
CDR3 protein: CASSLSRSPTEQYF

V gene: TRBV19
clone size: -
D gene: -
J gene: TRBJ1-2
CDR3 DNA: TGTGCCAGTAGCGCGTACCGGGACAAGAATGGCTACACCTTC
CDR3 protein: CASSAYRDKNGYTF

V gene: TRBV6-2/TRBV6-3
clone size: -
D gene: -
J gene: TRBJ2-4
CDR3 DNA: TGTGCCAGCAGTTACGCCGGGGTGAACATTCAGTACTTC
CDR3 protein: CASSYAGVNIQYF